A single sample gave rise to the 6 T cell receptor beta chains below, sequenced in a study of neurological immune-mediated disorders. Using its own MiXCR run on the 5' RACE reads, TCRdb lists one record per CDR3 protein. Of approximately 4,800 distinct CDR3 sequences in the sample, less than 25% were seen once. The sample was CD8+ T cells from blood. The receptors shown here come from a woman aged 60-70 years with HTLV-1-associated myelopathy (HAM/TSP).

This clonotype qualifies as medium-sized. The CDR3 DNA sequence: TGTGCCAGCAGTTATCTAGACACCCACTATGGCTACACCTTC. Its translation is CASSYLDTHYGYTF. The chain employs TRBV6-6 and TRBJ1-2; D is undetermined. Germline V gene data show CDR1 as MNHNY and CDR2 as SVGAGI (reference sequence). This CDR3 has 14 amino acids. V lost 3 bases to trimming and J lost 3 bases, with 11 bases between them.

This clonotype is medium-sized. The V call is TRBV29-1, the J call TRBJ2-7; 7 nucleotides agree with TRBD1. The germline CDR1 and CDR2 sequences are SQVTM and ANQGSEA. V lost 4 bases and J lost 6; bases outside the gene matches: 9. This CDR3 is 13 amino acids long. CDR3: CSVGFTGVSEQYF. CDR3 sequence (DNA): TGCAGCGTTGGCTTCACAGGGGTAAGCGAGCAGTACTTC.

This clonotype was seen at least ten times. The chain carries TRBV7-2 and TRBJ2-3; tentative D call: TRBD2 (6 bases). The germline gives CDR1 SGHTA, CDR2 FQGNSA. This CDR3 is built from 15 residues. V dropped 6 bases and J dropped 3 bases, with 16 bases sitting between them. The CDR3 here is CASRGGVAVTDTQYF. CDR3 sequence (DNA): TGTGCCAGCAGGGGGGGAGTAGCGGTAACAGATACGCAGTATTTT.

The V and J genes are TRBV11-2 and TRBJ1-2, with 7 bases aligning to TRBD1. The CDR3 length is 15 residues. Per germline, CDR1 SGHAT and CDR2 FQNNGV. With 6 bases clipped from V and 3 bases from J, the junction kept 10 bases outside the gene matches. CDR3 region: CASRKPGTADYGYTF. CDR3 sequence (DNA): TGTGCCAGCAGAAAACCCGGGACAGCCGACTATGGCTACACCTTC. Looking up the rest from reference TRBV11-2 and TRBJ1-2 gives the full variable domain: EAGVAQSPRYKIIEKRQSVAFWCNPISGHATLYWYQQILGQGPKLLIQFQNNGVVDDSQLPKDRFSAERLKGVDSTLKIQPAKLEDSAVYLCASRKPGTADYGYTFGSGTRLTVV.

This clonotype was seen at least ten times. The chain links TRBV9 to TRBJ2-2; D may be TRBD1 (6 bases). The ends were cut back, 1 base at V and 4 bases at J, with 11 bases in the middle. Germline CDR1 SGDLS, CDR2 YYNGEE. There are 15 residues in the CDR3. The chain's CDR3 is CASSVQGLGTGELFF. In DNA, the CDR3 is TGTGCCAGCAGCGTACAGGGGTTGGGCACCGGGGAGCTGTTTTTT.

This chain links TRBV29-1 with TRBJ1-1; no reliable D call. Germline V lookup: CDR1 SQVTM, CDR2 ANQGSEA. V lost 3 bases and J lost 3, with 14 bases in between. This CDR3 has 14 amino acids. The CDR3: CSVDRTRGDTEAFF. The CDR3 coding sequence is TGCAGCGTTGATAGGACCCGCGGGGACACTGAAGCTTTCTTT.